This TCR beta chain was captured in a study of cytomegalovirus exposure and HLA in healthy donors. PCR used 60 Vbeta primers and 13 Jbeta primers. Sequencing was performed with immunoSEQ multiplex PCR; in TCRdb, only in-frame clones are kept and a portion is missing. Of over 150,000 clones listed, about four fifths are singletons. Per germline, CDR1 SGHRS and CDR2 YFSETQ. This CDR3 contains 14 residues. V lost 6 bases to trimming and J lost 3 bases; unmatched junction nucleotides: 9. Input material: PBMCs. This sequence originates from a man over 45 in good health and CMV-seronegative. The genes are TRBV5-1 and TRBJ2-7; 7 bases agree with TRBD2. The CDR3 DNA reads TGCGCCAGCACTCATAGGAGCGGGAACTACGAGCAGTACTTC. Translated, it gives CASTHRSGNYEQYF.